Below are 12 T cell receptor beta chains sequenced from a single sample in a study of Ad26.COV2.S vaccination and SARS-CoV-2 variants. Treatment defined: around 19 received Ad26.COV2.S at low or high dose, single or two shots; about 5 received placebo; per-sample allocation not given. Day 63 after the first vaccine or placebo injection was the time point for sampling. TCRdb's table, derived via immunoSEQ multiplex PCR, lists solely in-frame clones and lacks some. The top ten clones hold roughly 3.2% of a sample with hundreds of thousands of clones, about nine tenths of them seen once. Sample: peripheral blood, taken in a trial of Ad26.COV2.S vaccine versus placebo. The receptors shown here come from a person aged 18 to 59 who received the Ad26.COV2.S COVID-19 vaccine or a placebo.

CDR3 sequence reads: CASIIQVPGELFF. As DNA, the CDR3 is TGTGCCAGCATAATCCAGGTGCCCGGGGAGCTGTTTTTT. The rearrangement uses TRBV2 and TRBJ2-2; the D is unclear. Per germline, CDR1 SNHLY and CDR2 FYNNEI. This CDR3 region has 13 residues. V lost 7 bases and J 6 bases, leaving 12 bases between the germline ends. The whole variable domain, filled in from reference TRBV2 and TRBJ2-2, reads EPEVTQTPSHQVTQMGQEVILRCVPISNHLYFYWYRQILGQKVEFLVSFYNNEISEKSEIFDDQFSVERPDGSNFTLKIRSTKLEDSAMYFCASIIQVPGELFFGEGSRLTVL.

The chain recombines TRBV3-1 (or the pseudogene TRBV3-2) with TRBJ2-3; tentative D call: TRBD2 (6 bases). Trimming took 3 bases from V and 4 from J, leaving 11 bases between them. This CDR3 spans 14 amino acids. Germline-derived CDR1 and CDR2 are LGHDT and YNNKEL (reference sequence). DNA for the CDR3: TGTGCCAGCAGCCATCGTCGGGGGTCAGATACGCAGTATTTT. Its protein product is CASSHRRGSDTQYF.

The V gene is TRBV6-5, the J gene TRBJ2-5; TRBD2 is a possible D gene (5 bases). This CDR3 spans 11 amino acids. Trimming took 10 bases from V and 1 from J, leaving 7 bases between them. In germline, CDR1 is MNHEY, CDR2 SVGAGI. The CDR3 spells CATTTQETQYF. The DNA for the CDR3 is TGTGCCACGACTACCCAAGAGACCCAGTACTTC.

This rearrangement joins TRBV5-8 to TRBJ2-7, with a tentative D call TRBD1 (5 bases). This CDR3 is built from 17 residues. Looked up from germline, CDR1 is SGHTS and CDR2 is YDEGEE. V was clipped by 4 bases and J by 5 bases, with 25 bases between them. This CDR3 is CASSTRHGAGPLHEQYF. The CDR3 nucleotides are TGTGCCAGCAGCACACGCCATGGGGCAGGTCCCCTCCACGAGCAGTACTTC.

The chain uses TRBV7-2 and TRBJ1-2; the D is unclear. CDR1 is SGHTA, CDR2 FQGNSA, per germline. This CDR3 region has 12 residues. V dropped 1 base and J dropped 8 bases, with 8 bases sitting between them. The CDR3 here is CASSLGRRGYTF. The CDR3 bases are TGTGCCAGCAGCTTAGGAAGAAGGGGCTACACCTTC.

This chain connects TRBV27 to TRBJ1-6; D is perhaps TRBD1 (6 bases). Trimming took 3 bases from V and 9 from J, leaving 24 bases between them. The CDR3 loop spans 18 amino acids. Looked up from germline, CDR1 is MNHEY and CDR2 is SMNVEV (reference sequence). In DNA form, the CDR3 reads TGTGCCAGCAGTTTCTGGCTGGGCGGGGGGCAAAGGATTTCACCCCTCCACTTT. Translation: CASSFWLGGGQRISPLHF.

This chain joins TRBV4-2 and TRBJ2-7; a possible D gene is TRBD1 (6 bases). This CDR3 is 15 amino acids long. The ends were cut back, 1 base at V and 0 bases at J, with 10 bases in the middle. CDR1 is LGHNA, CDR2 YNFKEQ, per germline. CDR3 residues: CASSQVAGDSYEQYF. The CDR3 DNA reads TGTGCCAGCAGCCAAGTTGCAGGGGACTCCTACGAGCAGTACTTC.

The chain uses TRBV6-2 or TRBV6-3 and TRBJ2-1, with D unresolved. The CDR3 totals 17 residues. Trimming pared 2 bases from V and 0 bases from J, leaving 14 bases between. Germline V gene data show CDR1 as MNHEY and CDR2 as SVGEGT. DNA of the CDR3: TGTGCCAGCAGTTACCAAGACATTCAAACCTCCTACAATGAGCAGTTCTTC. This encodes CASSYQDIQTSYNEQFF.

The rearrangement links TRBV24-1 to TRBJ1-1; no clear D. V lost 12 bases to trimming and J lost 3 bases, with 13 bases between them. The CDR3 extends over 12 amino acids. Germline CDR1 is KGHDR and CDR2 is SFDVKD. CDR3 sequence (DNA): TGTGCCGTAGGAAAGGACGACACTGAAGCTTTCTTT. As protein: CAVGKDDTEAFF.

This sequence joins TRBV19 and TRBJ1-1; the D gene is possibly TRBD1 (5 bases). The V and J ends lost 7 bases and 1 base respectively, with 13 bases between them. Germline lookup yields CDR1 LNHDA and CDR2 SQIVND (reference sequence). The CDR3 sequence is 14 residues long. This CDR3 is CASTPRRGNTEAFF. The CDR3 nucleotides are TGTGCCAGTACCCCGCGGAGGGGGAACACTGAAGCTTTCTTT.

This chain connects TRBV13 to TRBJ1-2, with 9 bases lining up with TRBD1. J lost 2 bases, V lost 8 bases, and 15 bases had no gene match. Germline CDR1 PRHDT, CDR2 FYEKMQ (reference sequence). The CDR3 sequence is 17 residues long. CDR3 coding DNA: TGTGCCAGCTCTGACGAATACCGACAGGGGGGGAACTATGGCTACACCTTC. Its translation is CASSDEYRQGGNYGYTF.

J is TRBJ1-1 and V is TRBV7-9; the D is unclear. The V end was cut by 2 bases, the J end by 4 bases, with 8 bases between. This CDR3 has 13 residues. Germline V CDR1 and CDR2: SEHNR, FQNEAQ (reference sequence). For the CDR3, the DNA is TGTGCCAGCAGCTTAACCCCTCCCACTGAAGCTTTCTTT. Encoded protein: CASSLTPPTEAFF. Full variable domain (rest looked up from reference TRBV7-9 and TRBJ1-1): DTGVSQNPRHKITKRGQNVTFRCDPISEHNRLYWYRQTLGQGPEFLTYFQNEAQLEKSRLLSDRFSAERPKGSFSTLEIQRTEQGDSAMYLCASSLTPPTEAFFGQGTRLTVV.